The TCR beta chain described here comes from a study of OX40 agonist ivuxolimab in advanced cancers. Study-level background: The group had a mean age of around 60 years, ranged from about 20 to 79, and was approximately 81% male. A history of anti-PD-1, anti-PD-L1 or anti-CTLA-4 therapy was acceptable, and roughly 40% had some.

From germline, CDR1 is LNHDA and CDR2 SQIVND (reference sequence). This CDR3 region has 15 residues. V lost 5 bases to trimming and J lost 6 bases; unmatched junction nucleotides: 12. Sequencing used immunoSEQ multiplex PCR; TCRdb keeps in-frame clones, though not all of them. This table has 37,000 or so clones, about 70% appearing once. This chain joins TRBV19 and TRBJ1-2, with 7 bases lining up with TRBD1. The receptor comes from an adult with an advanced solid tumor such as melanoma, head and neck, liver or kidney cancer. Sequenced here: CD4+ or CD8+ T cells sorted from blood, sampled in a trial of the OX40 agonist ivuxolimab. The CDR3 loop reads CASSSAGDRVNGYTF. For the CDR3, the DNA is TGTGCCAGTAGTTCCGCAGGAGACAGGGTGAATGGCTACACCTTC.